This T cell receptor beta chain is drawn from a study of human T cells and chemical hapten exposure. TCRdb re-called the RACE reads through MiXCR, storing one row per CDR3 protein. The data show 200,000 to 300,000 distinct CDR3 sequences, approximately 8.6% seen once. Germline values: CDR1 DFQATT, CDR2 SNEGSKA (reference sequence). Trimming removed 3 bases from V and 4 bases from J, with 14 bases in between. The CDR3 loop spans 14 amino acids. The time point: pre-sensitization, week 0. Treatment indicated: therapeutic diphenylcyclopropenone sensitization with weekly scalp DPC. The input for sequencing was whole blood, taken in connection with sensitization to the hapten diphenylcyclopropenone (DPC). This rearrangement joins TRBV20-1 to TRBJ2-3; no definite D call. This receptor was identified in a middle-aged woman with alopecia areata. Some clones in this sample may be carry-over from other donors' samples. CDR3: CSASIPPAADTQYF. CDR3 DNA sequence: TGCAGTGCTAGTATCCCTCCGGCCGCAGATACGCAGTATTTT.